This record covers a single T cell receptor beta chain. There are 13 residues in the CDR3. V was cut by 0 bases and J by 3 bases, with 8 bases left in between. Per the germline V gene, CDR1 is GTSNPN and CDR2 is SVGIG (reference sequence). Authors' analysis steps: Nucleated cell counts were estimated from reference gene primer amplification. Clones were read by immunoSEQ multiplex PCR, and TCRdb kept only the in-frame ones, dropping some. V, J and clone size reflect that table, while D and trimming were determined from the DNA. In the table there are around 68,000 clones, approximately 83% of which are singletons. The sample belongs to a study of blood T cell repertoires in COVID-19. The wider study: The United States, Italy and Spain were the sources of the acute and convalescent COVID-19 samples. Sample material is recorded as cDNA or gDNA derived from T cells, B-cell-depleted T cells, or PBMCs.

One Seattle source followed patients from active infection through their disease course. This chain joins TRBV30 and TRBJ1-1, with D hard to call. Sample: peripheral blood. The sequence was collected from a man in his forties or fifties with COVID-19, enrolled during active disease. The DNA for the CDR3 is TGTGCCTGGAGTGTAAGCGTAGACACTGAAGCTTTCTTT. This codes for CAWSVSVDTEAFF.